This T cell receptor (beta chain) derives from a study of cytomegalovirus exposure and HLA in healthy donors. Study information: Earlier, approximately 190 million T cells were analyzed, and approximately 110 million unique TCR beta sequences were found among them. Whole-study results and caveats: A list of about 180 TCR beta chains associated with cytomegalovirus was given. A later analysis linked some 17,000 TCR beta sequences to HLA alleles at 0.05 false discovery rate. Later analysis reportedly placed an Asian-associated ancestry cluster below the approximately 700-donor mean in N-insertions.

The CDR3 sequence is 14 residues long. J was trimmed by 7 bases and V by 3 bases; bases with no gene match: 4. Germline V gene sequence: CDR1 SGHKS, CDR2 YYEKEE (reference sequence). Concerning this clone: Its antigen is undetermined.

Researchers ran the PCR with 60 Vbeta and 13 Jbeta primers. The protocol was immunoSEQ multiplex PCR, while the TCRdb copy is restricted to in-frame clones and leaves out a portion. Its table lists more than 100,000 clones. The sequence came from a woman aged 40 to 50 in good health and CMV-seronegative. Sequencing was carried out using PBMCs. The chain carries TRBV5-5 and TRBJ1-4; 9 bases line up with TRBD1. The CDR3 DNA reads as TGTGCCAGCAGCTGGACAGGGGAGACTGAAAAACTGTTTTTT. It encodes CASSWTGETEKLFF.